This T cell receptor beta chain was recovered during a study of spatial heterogeneity in lung cancer. This clonotype was seen repeatedly, ten times or more. Time point of the sample: sample taken at primary tumor resection. Without sorting, whole RNA was sequenced from tumor, nontumor lung or frozen PBMC. The CDR3 is made up of 16 amino acids. Trimming removed 4 bases from V and 7 bases from J, with 22 bases in between. The V gene's germline CDR1 is SEHNR and CDR2 FQNEAQ (reference sequence). TCRdb analysed the 5' RACE reads with MiXCR anew, one entry per CDR3 protein. This sample has about 21,000 distinct CDR3 sequences, with around 4.6% found just once.

V gene TRBV7-9 combines with J gene TRBJ1-1, with D perhaps TRBD1 (5 bases). The source was PBMCs, collected at surgery. This TCR came from a male donor with early-stage non-small cell lung cancer. The CDR3 nucleotides read TGTGCCAGCAGCTCACAACCTGGGGGAAGACGGGGTGAAGCTTTCTTT. Its translation is CASSSQPGGRRGEAFF.